This T cell receptor (beta chain) was identified during a study of T-cell reconstitution after alpha-beta-depleted transplantation in children. TCRbeta library construction was performed incorporating unique molecular identifiers. MiXCR was run by TCRdb on the PCR reads, yielding one entry per CDR3 protein. The sample records about 220,000 distinct CDR3 sequences, approximately 15% being singletons. General study points: Expanded clones from the graft, numbering several hundred, reportedly supplied alpha-beta T cells about two months after transplant. Newly produced T cells mostly accounted for T-cell counts and diversity one year post-transplant.

The CDR3 runs to 12 residues. CDR1 and CDR2 (germline): MNHEY, SVGEGT. V was trimmed by 6 bases and J by 2 bases, leaving 8 bases between them. This clonotype came up a few times. Its specificity is unknown. This TCR came from a male patient between 2 and 10 years old who had a stem cell transplant for acute lymphoblastic leukemia, so the T cells may come from the graft donor. The chain joins TRBV6-2 or TRBV6-3 to TRBJ2-7; D is unclear. The sequencing used PBMCs, mostly from graft donor cells, collected 360 days after TCRalphabeta/CD19-depleted stem cell transplant. The CDR3 DNA reads as TGTGCCAGCAGCTACGGCCCCTACGAGCAGTACTTC. Amino acid sequence: CASSYGPYEQYF.